These 2 T cell receptor beta chains were sequenced from one sample in a study of blood T cell repertoires in COVID-19. Assay: immunoSEQ multiplex PCR; the TCRdb copy retains only in-frame clones and omits some. Here the sample spans roughly 380,000 clones, 70% to 85% being singletons. Sequenced: peripheral blood. These receptors were taken from a human donor with acute or convalescent COVID-19. The donor label of this sample is uncertain.

The genes are TRBV5-4 and TRBJ1-2, with 7 positions matching TRBD1. Germline values: CDR1 SGHNT, CDR2 YYREEE (reference sequence). The CDR3 sequence is 15 residues long. V lost 0 bases to trimming and J lost 2 bases; unmatched junction nucleotides: 4. CDR3 nucleotides: TGTGCCAGCAGCTTGGACAGGGGAGGAAACTATGGCTACACCTTC. This encodes CASSLDRGGNYGYTF.

This clone has a single count. The chain has TRBV19 and TRBJ2-5; TRBD1 aligns across 12 bases. Per germline, CDR1 LNHDA and CDR2 SQIVND (reference sequence). Unmatched junction bases numbered 4, after V lost 6 bases and J lost 5 bases. This CDR3 region has 14 residues. CDR3 amino acids: CASRGTGGGETQYF. The CDR3 nucleotides read TGTGCCAGTAGGGGGACAGGGGGCGGCGAGACCCAGTACTTC.